The rows below give T cell receptor beta chains drawn from one sample of a study of blood T cell repertoires in COVID-19. Some clones are missing from TCRdb's copy, which holds only in-frame ones; the method was immunoSEQ multiplex PCR. The table lists 250,000 to 300,000 clones, approximately 90% of them singletons, with around 15% in the top ten. Sample: PBMCs or T cells enriched from blood (not recorded which). The receptor set was obtained from a man younger than 35 who had recovered from COVID-19. The CDR3 runs from the conserved cysteine through the conserved F or W. Each record gives: J gene, D gene, CDR3 length, V gene, clone size, CDR3 protein, CDR3 DNA. The D gene is left open where the match is weak. Rows give clone size only sometimes, using once, few, many, or a class for an expanded clone.

j_call: TRBJ1-6; d_call: TRBD1; cdr3_length: 14; v_call: TRBV6-5; clone_size: -; cdr3_aa: CASRLQGGNSPLHF; cdr3_nt: TGTGCCAGCAGATTACAGGGGGGGAATTCACCCCTCCACTTT
j_call: TRBJ1-4; d_call: TRBD1; cdr3_length: 15; v_call: TRBV5-1; clone_size: -; cdr3_aa: CASSSSGTGDEKLFF; cdr3_nt: TGCGCCAGCAGCTCGTCCGGGACAGGGGATGAAAAACTGTTTTTT
j_call: TRBJ2-1; d_call: -; cdr3_length: 15; v_call: TRBV19; clone_size: -; cdr3_aa: CASRRLGQSYNEQFF; cdr3_nt: TGTGCCAGTAGACGCCTGGGGCAGTCCTACAATGAGCAGTTCTTC
j_call: TRBJ2-5; d_call: TRBD2; cdr3_length: 14; v_call: TRBV27; clone_size: -; cdr3_aa: CASRASGRGETQYF; cdr3_nt: TGTGCCAGCAGGGCTAGCGGGAGAGGAGAGACCCAGTACTTC
j_call: TRBJ1-1; d_call: -; cdr3_length: 14; v_call: TRBV5-1; clone_size: -; cdr3_aa: CASSSHGMNTEAFF; cdr3_nt: TGCGCCAGCAGCTCCCACGGTATGAACACTGAAGCTTTCTTT
j_call: TRBJ1-2; d_call: TRBD1; cdr3_length: 14; v_call: TRBV9; clone_size: few; cdr3_aa: CASRDREGIGGYTF; cdr3_nt: TGTGCCAGCAGGGACAGGGAGGGTATCGGTGGCTACACCTTC
j_call: TRBJ1-1; d_call: -; cdr3_length: 15; v_call: TRBV28; clone_size: -; cdr3_aa: CASSLGGAKRTEAFF; cdr3_nt: TGTGCCAGCAGTTTGGGGGGGGCCAAACGGACTGAAGCTTTCTTT
j_call: TRBJ2-4; d_call: -; cdr3_length: 12; v_call: TRBV23-1; clone_size: -; cdr3_aa: CASSPLPNIQYF; cdr3_nt: TGCGCCAGCAGTCCGCTACCGAACATTCAGTACTTC
j_call: TRBJ2-7; d_call: -; cdr3_length: 14; v_call: TRBV11-2; clone_size: -; cdr3_aa: CASSFLGPGYEQYF; cdr3_nt: TGTGCCAGCAGCTTCCTAGGCCCGGGTTACGAGCAGTACTTC
j_call: TRBJ1-4; d_call: -; cdr3_length: 12; v_call: TRBV29-1; clone_size: once; cdr3_aa: CSASGQNEKLFF; cdr3_nt: TGCAGCGCCTCGGGACAAAATGAAAAACTGTTTTTT
j_call: TRBJ1-5; d_call: TRBD1; cdr3_length: 18; v_call: TRBV28; clone_size: -; cdr3_aa: CASSFRQGGALGNQPQHF; cdr3_nt: TGTGCCAGCAGTTTCCGACAGGGAGGAGCGCTAGGCAATCAGCCCCAGCATTTT
j_call: TRBJ2-4; d_call: TRBD1; cdr3_length: 16; v_call: TRBV6-1; clone_size: many; cdr3_aa: CASSEAPGQGADIQYF; cdr3_nt: TGTGCCAGCAGTGAAGCGCCCGGACAGGGGGCAGACATTCAGTACTTC
j_call: TRBJ1-6; d_call: -; cdr3_length: 16; v_call: TRBV6-5; clone_size: -; cdr3_aa: CASSYSIVGDNSPLHF; cdr3_nt: TGTGCCAGCAGTTACTCGATAGTAGGGGATAATTCACCCCTCCACTTT
j_call: TRBJ1-1; d_call: -; cdr3_length: 14; v_call: TRBV3-1/TRBV3-2; clone_size: -; cdr3_aa: CASSLRTFNTEAFF; cdr3_nt: TGTGCCAGCAGCTTACGGACTTTCAACACTGAAGCTTTCTTT
j_call: TRBJ1-4; d_call: -; cdr3_length: 14; v_call: TRBV19; clone_size: -; cdr3_aa: CASSTTDTNEKLFF; cdr3_nt: TGTGCCAGTAGTACGACAGACACTAATGAAAAACTGTTTTTT
j_call: TRBJ2-2; d_call: -; cdr3_length: 15; v_call: TRBV7-9; clone_size: -; cdr3_aa: CASSLKSGYTGELFF; cdr3_nt: TGTGCCAGCAGCTTAAAATCAGGGTACACCGGGGAGCTGTTTTTT
j_call: TRBJ1-2; d_call: -; cdr3_length: 13; v_call: TRBV5-4; clone_size: few; cdr3_aa: CASSSKLERGYTF; cdr3_nt: TGTGCCAGCAGCTCCAAATTGGAGAGAGGCTACACCTTC
j_call: TRBJ1-4; d_call: TRBD1; cdr3_length: 17; v_call: TRBV4-1; clone_size: -; cdr3_aa: CASSLIPGGQAGEKLFF; cdr3_nt: TGCGCCAGCAGCCTCATCCCAGGGGGACAGGCGGGTGAAAAACTGTTTTTT
j_call: TRBJ2-6; d_call: TRBD1; cdr3_length: 17; v_call: TRBV5-1; clone_size: -; cdr3_aa: CASSLRTGAAGANVLTF; cdr3_nt: TGCGCCAGCAGCTTGAGGACAGGGGCAGCTGGGGCCAACGTCCTGACTTTC
j_call: TRBJ2-5; d_call: TRBD2; cdr3_length: 15; v_call: TRBV19; clone_size: -; cdr3_aa: CASSTLAGVSETQYF; cdr3_nt: TGTGCCAGTAGTACACTAGCGGGAGTATCTGAGACCCAGTACTTC
j_call: TRBJ1-5; d_call: -; cdr3_length: 15; v_call: TRBV19; clone_size: -; cdr3_aa: CASKDHRVSNQPQHF; cdr3_nt: TGTGCCAGTAAGGATCACAGGGTAAGCAATCAGCCCCAGCATTTT
j_call: TRBJ2-5; d_call: TRBD2; cdr3_length: 14; v_call: TRBV15; clone_size: -; cdr3_aa: CATSGRGGAETQYF; cdr3_nt: TGTGCCACCAGTGGGCGCGGGGGTGCAGAGACCCAGTACTTC
j_call: TRBJ1-1; d_call: TRBD1; cdr3_length: 15; v_call: TRBV7-9; clone_size: -; cdr3_aa: CASSGEDREDTEAFF; cdr3_nt: TGTGCCAGCAGCGGCGAAGACAGGGAGGACACTGAAGCTTTCTTT
j_call: TRBJ2-7; d_call: -; cdr3_length: 13; v_call: TRBV27; clone_size: few; cdr3_aa: CASSLTSSYEQYF; cdr3_nt: TGTGCCAGCAGTTTAACCAGCTCCTACGAGCAGTACTTC
j_call: TRBJ2-6; d_call: -; cdr3_length: 17; v_call: TRBV5-6; clone_size: -; cdr3_aa: CASSLYGLTTGANVLTF; cdr3_nt: TGTGCCAGCAGCTTGTATGGACTTACGACTGGGGCCAACGTCCTGACTTTC
j_call: TRBJ2-6; d_call: -; cdr3_length: 15; v_call: TRBV9; clone_size: -; cdr3_aa: CASSVEGAGANVLTF; cdr3_nt: TGTGCCAGCAGCGTAGAGGGGGCTGGGGCCAACGTCCTGACTTTC
j_call: TRBJ2-2; d_call: -; cdr3_length: 13; v_call: TRBV5-1; clone_size: few; cdr3_aa: CASSPTNSGELFF; cdr3_nt: TGCGCCAGCAGCCCAACCAACTCCGGGGAGCTGTTTTTT
j_call: TRBJ1-6; d_call: TRBD1; cdr3_length: 14; v_call: TRBV14; clone_size: -; cdr3_aa: CASSQTGGNSPLHF; cdr3_nt: TGTGCCAGCAGCCAGACAGGGGGCAATTCACCCCTCCACTTT
j_call: TRBJ2-2; d_call: -; cdr3_length: 16; v_call: TRBV6-2/TRBV6-3; clone_size: -; cdr3_aa: CASSYSVGQNTGELFF; cdr3_nt: TGTGCCAGCAGTTACAGCGTCGGACAGAACACCGGGGAGCTGTTTTTT
j_call: TRBJ1-5; d_call: -; cdr3_length: 14; v_call: TRBV7-9; clone_size: few; cdr3_aa: CASSEARGNQPQHF; cdr3_nt: TGTGCCAGCTCGGAGGCACGGGGCAATCAGCCCCAGCATTTT
j_call: TRBJ1-5; d_call: -; cdr3_length: 13; v_call: TRBV2; clone_size: -; cdr3_aa: CASSGSSDQPQHF; cdr3_nt: TGTGCCAGCAGTGGGAGTAGTGATCAGCCCCAGCATTTT
j_call: TRBJ1-5; d_call: -; cdr3_length: 12; v_call: TRBV29-1; clone_size: -; cdr3_aa: CSVRSSNQPQHF; cdr3_nt: TGCAGCGTGAGGAGCTCCAATCAGCCCCAGCATTTT
j_call: TRBJ1-2; d_call: -; cdr3_length: 13; v_call: TRBV29-1; clone_size: -; cdr3_aa: CSASGFSNYGYTF; cdr3_nt: TGCAGCGCCTCGGGATTTTCTAACTATGGCTACACCTTC
j_call: TRBJ1-2; d_call: TRBD1; cdr3_length: 15; v_call: TRBV5-1; clone_size: -; cdr3_aa: CASGESQGVYNGYTF; cdr3_nt: TGCGCCAGCGGAGAAAGCCAGGGGGTTTACAATGGCTACACCTTC
j_call: TRBJ1-2; d_call: -; cdr3_length: 13; v_call: TRBV6-9; clone_size: -; cdr3_aa: CASSYFPNYGYTF; cdr3_nt: TGTGCCAGCAGTTACTTCCCTAACTATGGCTACACCTTC
j_call: TRBJ1-3; d_call: -; cdr3_length: 15; v_call: TRBV19; clone_size: -; cdr3_aa: CASSITGNSGNTIYF; cdr3_nt: TGTGCCAGTAGTATAACAGGGAACTCTGGAAACACCATATATTTT
j_call: TRBJ1-4; d_call: -; cdr3_length: 15; v_call: TRBV7-8; clone_size: -; cdr3_aa: CASSAGDATNEKLFF; cdr3_nt: TGTGCCAGCAGCGCGGGTGACGCAACTAATGAAAAACTGTTTTTT
j_call: TRBJ2-3; d_call: TRBD2; cdr3_length: 15; v_call: TRBV29-1; clone_size: -; cdr3_aa: CSVGQAGGPADTQYF; cdr3_nt: TGCAGCGTTGGACAAGCGGGAGGGCCGGCAGATACGCAGTATTTT
j_call: TRBJ1-5; d_call: -; cdr3_length: 13; v_call: TRBV30; clone_size: -; cdr3_aa: CAWSVGSNQPQHF; cdr3_nt: TGTGCCTGGAGTGTTGGCTCCAATCAGCCCCAGCATTTT
j_call: TRBJ1-2; d_call: -; cdr3_length: 14; v_call: TRBV7-8; clone_size: -; cdr3_aa: CASSRTPTTYGYTF; cdr3_nt: TGTGCCAGCAGCCGCACCCCCACAACCTATGGCTACACCTTC
j_call: TRBJ1-1; d_call: -; cdr3_length: 13; v_call: TRBV19; clone_size: -; cdr3_aa: CASSRGPSTEAFF; cdr3_nt: TGTGCCAGTAGCAGGGGACCCAGCACTGAAGCTTTCTTT
j_call: TRBJ2-6; d_call: TRBD1; cdr3_length: 15; v_call: TRBV7-9; clone_size: -; cdr3_aa: CASSLTGQGANVLTF; cdr3_nt: TGTGCCAGCAGCTTAACGGGACAGGGTGCCAACGTCCTGACTTTC